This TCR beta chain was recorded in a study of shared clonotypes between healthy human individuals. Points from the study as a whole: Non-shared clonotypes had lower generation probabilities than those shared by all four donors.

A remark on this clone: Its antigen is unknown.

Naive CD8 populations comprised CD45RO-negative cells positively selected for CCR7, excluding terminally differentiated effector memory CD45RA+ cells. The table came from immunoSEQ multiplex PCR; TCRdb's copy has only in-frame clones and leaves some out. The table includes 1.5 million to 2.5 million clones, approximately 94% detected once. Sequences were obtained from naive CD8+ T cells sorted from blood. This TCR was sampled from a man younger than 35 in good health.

The CDR3: CASSFRLGGSGVLHEQYF. CDR3 sequence (DNA): TGTGCCAGCAGCTTCCGTCTTGGGGGTAGCGGGGTTCTCCACGAGCAGTACTTC. V and J are TRBV7-6 and TRBJ2-7; 8 bases agree with TRBD2. The germline V gene has CDR1 SGHVS and CDR2 FNYEAQ. The CDR3 runs 18 residues. V shed 3 bases, J shed 5 bases, and the junction held 18 bases outside the gene matches.